One and the same sample provided the 10 T cell receptor beta chains below, sequenced in a study of T cells in Graves' hyperthyroidism and ophthalmopathy. It was RNA transcripts that yielded the amplified TCR beta CDR3 regions. First-round RT-PCR targeting the TCR CDR3 was performed with the HTBI primer set. TCRdb fed the multiplex PCR reads into MiXCR, producing one record per CDR3 protein. In the table there are about 300,000 distinct CDR3 sequences, approximately 13% of which are singletons. The sequenced sample consisted of blood. The receptors were sampled from a woman aged 40-49 years with Graves' hyperthyroidism.

This clonotype was observed a few times. DNA for the CDR3: TGCGCCAGCAGTCTTTTAGGGACAGGACAGGAAAAACTGTTTTTT. Translating gives CASSLLGTGQEKLFF. The rearrangement uses TRBV4-1 and TRBJ1-4; TRBD1 matches at 8 bases. The V gene end was trimmed by 6 bases and the J gene end by 8 bases; junction bases not matched to a gene: 11. This CDR3 spans 15 amino acids. CDR1 is MGHRA and CDR2 is YSYEKL in the germline V gene.

This clonotype appeared many times. V and J are TRBV20-1 and TRBJ2-7; either TRBD1 or TRBD2 may supply D (5 bases each). CDR3 length: 12 residues. Per the germline V gene, CDR1 is DFQATT and CDR2 is SNEGSKA (reference sequence). The V and J ends lost 2 bases and 5 bases respectively, with 10 bases between them. The CDR3 loop reads CSARRGTDEQYF. CDR3 coding DNA: TGCAGTGCTAGAAGAGGGACGGACGAGCAGTACTTC.

At least ten counts were recorded for this clonotype. This chain joins TRBV12-3 or TRBV12-4 and TRBJ2-3; 10 bases map to TRBD1. The J segment lost 1 base and the V segment lost 5 bases, leaving 6 bases of the junction unmatched. This CDR3 comprises 16 residues. The CDR3 sequence is CASSADRGPGTDTQYF. The CDR3 nucleotides are TGTGCCAGCAGTGCCGACAGGGGGCCGGGCACAGATACGCAGTATTTT.

Regarding this clonotype: Given a much more abundant clone one base away, this may be a read error. The chain joins TRBV2 to TRBJ1-6, with D tentatively TRBD1 (5 bases). The CDR3 is 14 amino acids. CDR1 and CDR2 from the germline V gene are SNHLY and FYNNEI. V was shortened by 6 bases and J by 8 bases, with 14 bases between the two germline ends. As DNA, the CDR3 is TGTGCCAGCAGGAAGGGACGGGGCTATTCACCCCTCCACTTT. Its translation: CASRKGRGYSPLHF.

At least ten counts were recorded for this clonotype. V gene TRBV28 combines with J gene TRBJ1-5; unclear D gene. This CDR3 has 12 residues. V was pared by 6 bases and J by 6 bases, with 9 bases between. Germline CDR1 reads MDHEN; CDR2 reads SYDVKM. The CDR3 spells CASRPYSQPQHF. The CDR3 DNA reads as TGTGCCAGCAGACCCTACAGTCAGCCCCAGCATTTT.

Many counts were recorded for this clonotype. The chain has TRBV18 and TRBJ1-2, with D uncertain. Germline loops: CDR1 KGHSH, CDR2 LQKENI. The CDR3 runs 14 residues. Trimming cost V 3 bases and J 2 bases, with 10 bases left between them. As DNA, the CDR3 is TGTGCCAGCTCACCTGACGGACTAAACTATGGCTACACCTTC. It specifies CASSPDGLNYGYTF.

The count of this clonotype is one. The V gene is TRBV29-1, the J gene TRBJ2-7; 9 nucleotides agree with TRBD1. V was clipped by 6 bases and J by 3 bases; unmatched bases: 9. The CDR3 is made up of 14 amino acids. Germline CDR1 is SQVTM and CDR2 is ANQGSEA. The CDR3 DNA reads as TGCAGCGTAGCCTCCGGGACAGGGAACTACGAGCAGTACTTC. Protein product: CSVASGTGNYEQYF.

This clonotype was seen only a few times. V and J are TRBV19 and TRBJ2-3; D is possibly TRBD2 (6 bases). V gave up 4 bases and J gave up 0 bases, with 14 bases separating them. The CDR3 is made up of 16 amino acids. Germline values: CDR1 LNHDA, CDR2 SQIVND (reference sequence). The CDR3 is CASSRPGTASTDTQYF. The CDR3 DNA reads TGTGCCAGTAGTAGGCCTGGGACTGCTAGCACAGATACGCAGTATTTT.

This clonotype was seen ten or more times. J is TRBJ1-4 and V is TRBV5-1; 9 bases map to TRBD1. The CDR3 is made up of 16 amino acids. The junction had 11 bases not matched to a gene; V was cut back by 3 bases and J by 8 bases. The germline CDR1 and CDR2 sequences are SGHRS and YFSETQ. DNA of the CDR3: TGCGCCAGCAGCTCGATCCCGGGACAGGGCGAAGAAAAACTGTTTTTT. It is translated as CASSSIPGQGEEKLFF.

This clonotype was counted at least ten times. Relative to the germline gene, one junction end is altered; a read error may explain this. V and J are TRBV7-2 and TRBJ2-7; 14 bases match TRBD2. CDR3 size: 16 residues. Germline CDR1 reads SGHTA; CDR2 reads FQGNSA. The CDR3 protein is CASSVAGTSGSYEQYF. DNA for the CDR3: TGTGCCAGCAGCGTAGCCGGGACTAGCGGGAGCTACGAGCAGTACTTC.